Included here is one T cell receptor (beta chain) sequence, with context. What it recognizes is unknown. V gave up 5 bases and J gave up 2 bases; unmatched junction bases: 9. Per germline, CDR1 SGHNT and CDR2 YENEEA. The length of the CDR3 is 16 residues. This entry belongs to a study of cytomegalovirus exposure and HLA in healthy donors. The overall study: A previous analysis identified approximately 120 million unique TCR beta sequences derived from around 200 million T cells.

The PCR employed 60 Vbeta primers together with 13 Jbeta primers. Using immunoSEQ multiplex PCR, the repertoire was profiled, and TCRdb retains in-frame clones only, with some absent. The sample carries 100,000 to 150,000 clones, about 80% recorded once. Though nominally healthy at sampling, donors likely had unrecorded immune exposures. Study conclusions and caveats: Listed as cytomegalovirus-associated were 170 or so TCR beta chains.

The sample was PBMCs. The V gene is TRBV11-3, the J gene TRBJ1-5; 7 nucleotides match TRBD1. This TCR was recovered from a woman in her 50s in good health and CMV-seronegative. The CDR3 nucleotides read TGTGCCAGCAGCCCCCAGACAGGGCGCGGCAATCAGCCCCAGCATTTT. It is translated as CASSPQTGRGNQPQHF.